One sample yielded the 18 T cell receptor beta chains listed below, sequenced in a study of shared clonotypes between healthy human individuals. This table comes from immunoSEQ multiplex PCR, and its TCRdb copy is limited to in-frame clones, with some not included. The sample has fewer than 700,000 clones; around 78% are singletons. The sample comprised PBMCs. The receptors were sampled from a woman aged 40 to 50 in good health. Some clones in this sample may be carry-over from other donors' samples.

A single count supports this clone. The chain links TRBV6-1 to TRBJ1-4, with a weak D call TRBD1 (6 bases). Germline lookup yields CDR1 MNHNS and CDR2 SASEGT. The CDR3 is made up of 16 amino acids. V was shortened by 1 base and J by 2 bases, with 11 bases between the two germline ends. The CDR3 region has the DNA TGTGCCAGCAGTGAAGTTTTTACAGGGACTAATGAAAAACTGTTTTTT. Translating gives CASSEVFTGTNEKLFF.

Notes on this clone: A much larger clone is a single base away; this may be a read error. The chain combines TRBV9 with TRBJ1-2; no reliable D call. The CDR3 is 14 amino acids. The V gene lost 4 bases and the J gene lost 1 base, with 11 bases spanning the gap. Germline CDR1 and CDR2: SGDLS and YYNGEE. The CDR3 sequence is CASSSKPGNYGYTF. CDR3 coding DNA: TGTGCCAGCAGCTCCAAGCCTGGTAACTATGGCTACACCTTC.

The CDR3 DNA reads TGTGCCAGCTCACCCAAATTTGCAGGGGCCAACGTCCTGACTTTC. Encoded protein: CASSPKFAGANVLTF. The V and J genes are TRBV18 and TRBJ2-6; D ambiguous. The CDR3 consists of 15 residues. V lost 3 bases and J 4 bases, leaving 10 bases between the germline ends. Germline CDR1 KGHSH, CDR2 LQKENI. The entire variable domain, with the rest obtained from reference TRBV18 and TRBJ2-6, is as follows: NAGVMQNPRHLVRRRGQEARLRCSPMKGHSHVYWYRQLPEEGLKFMVYLQKENIIDESGMPKERFSAEFPKEGPSILRIQQVVRGDSAAYFCASSPKFAGANVLTFGAGSRLTVL.

This chain joins TRBV29-1 and TRBJ2-5; the D gene could be TRBD1 or TRBD2 (5 bases each). The CDR3 spans 16 residues. Germline V gene data show CDR1 as SQVTM and CDR2 as ANQGSEA. Trimming removed 0 bases at V and 1 base at J, with 15 bases between. This chain's CDR3 is CSVEDERGRGQETQYF. The CDR3 nucleotides are TGCAGCGTTGAAGATGAGAGGGGAAGGGGCCAAGAGACCCAGTACTTC.

The rearrangement links TRBV13 to TRBJ2-7; D gene uncertain. Per germline, CDR1 PRHDT and CDR2 FYEKMQ (reference sequence). There are 12 residues in the CDR3. The V end lost 4 bases, the J end lost 3 bases, and 7 bases lay between the germline ends. The CDR3 spells CASSSPGYEQYF. CDR3 sequence (DNA): TGTGCCAGCAGCTCCCCCGGCTACGAGCAGTACTTC.

With respect to this clone: One end of the junction fails to match germline, which may point to a read error. J is TRBJ2-1 and V is TRBV7-7, with D uncertain. Germline values: CDR1 SSHAT, CDR2 FNYEAQ (reference sequence). The CDR3 sequence is 13 residues long. The CDR3 DNA sequence: TGTGCTAGCAGCTTCCGCCACCTAGGTGAGCAGTTCTTC. This sequence encodes CASSFRHLGEQFF. Based on the CDR3 plus reference TRBV7-7 and TRBJ2-1, the full variable domain is GAGVSQSPRYKVTKRGQDVTLRCDPISSHATLYWYQQALGQGPEFLTYFNYEAQPDKSGLPSDRFSAERPEGSISTLTIQRTEQRDSAMYRCASSFRHLGEQFFGPGTRLTVL.

J is TRBJ2-5 and V is TRBV28; 14 bases match TRBD2. Trimming took 1 base from V and 2 from J; bases not matched to a gene: 12. The V gene's germline CDR1 is MDHEN and CDR2 SYDVKM. This CDR3 has 20 amino acids. For the CDR3, the DNA is TGTGCCAGCAGTTTATCTTGGAGACTAGCGGGAGGGACGATACAAGAGACCCAGTACTTC. This sequence encodes CASSLSWRLAGGTIQETQYF. The complete variable domain, with remaining parts taken from reference TRBV28 and TRBJ2-5, reads DVKVTQSSRYLVKRTGEKVFLECVQDMDHENMFWYRQDPGLGLRLIYFSYDVKMKEKGDIPEGYSVSREKKERFSLILESASTNQTSMYLCASSLSWRLAGGTIQETQYFGPGTRLLVL.

This clone was seen a few times. The CDR3 DNA reads TGCGCCAGCAGCCAAGGACAAGCGCTCAGAGATACGCAGTATTTT. Its translation is CASSQGQALRDTQYF. The rearrangement links TRBV4-3 to TRBJ2-3; D is undetermined. Germline V gives CDR1 LGHNA, CDR2 YSLEER. Between the trimmed V and J ends, which lost 1 base and 5 bases, there was a span of 13 bases. This CDR3 comprises 15 residues.

The J gene is TRBJ1-3, the V gene TRBV30; D remains ambiguous. V was clipped by 2 bases and J by 0 bases, with 5 bases between them. CDR1 is GTSNPN, CDR2 SVGIG, per germline (reference sequence). This CDR3 has 13 residues. CDR3 region: CAWSSLSGNTIYF. The CDR3 DNA reads as TGTGCCTGGAGTTCTCTCTCTGGAAACACCATATATTTT.

The chain joins TRBV11-2 to TRBJ2-1; a possible D gene is TRBD1 (6 bases). This CDR3 has 16 amino acids. Germline V gene data show CDR1 as SGHAT and CDR2 as FQNNGV. The V end was cut by 5 bases, the J end by 4 bases, with 18 bases between. The CDR3 here is CASSQLGGVGYNEQFF. In DNA form, the CDR3 reads TGTGCCAGCAGCCAACTAGGGGGAGTTGGTTACAATGAGCAGTTCTTC.

This chain links TRBV4-1 with TRBJ2-7; 11 bases agree with TRBD2. V shed 6 bases and J 4 bases; nucleotides not matched to a gene: 8. The CDR3 sequence is 15 residues long. Germline V gene sequence: CDR1 MGHRA, CDR2 YSYEKL. In nucleotides, the CDR3 is TGCGCCAGCAGACCCACTAGCGGGAGTAAATACGAGCAGTACTTC. It translates to CASRPTSGSKYEQYF.

This clone was detected once. This chain joins TRBV10-1 and TRBJ2-4, with TRBD1 matching over 9 bases. The CDR3 sequence is 17 residues long. Unmatched junction bases numbered 5, after V lost 2 bases and J lost 0 bases. Germline V gene data show CDR1 as WNHNN and CDR2 as SYGVQD (reference sequence). In nucleotides, the CDR3 is TGCGCCAGCAGTGAGGGACAGGGGACTTTAGCCAAAAACATTCAGTACTTC. Protein: CASSEGQGTLAKNIQYF.

V and J are TRBV28 and TRBJ1-1, with TRBD1 identical over 8 bases. The CDR3 runs to 14 residues. Germline lookup yields CDR1 MDHEN and CDR2 SYDVKM. J lost 4 bases, V lost 3 bases, and 4 bases had no gene match. DNA for the CDR3: TGTGCCAGCAGTTTGCAGGGGGCGATCACTGAAGCTTTCTTT. This translates into CASSLQGAITEAFF.

The V call is TRBV5-1, the J call TRBJ2-7, with D unclear. V was trimmed by 3 bases and J by 3 bases, leaving 4 bases between them. CDR3 length equals 11 residues. Germline CDR1 is SGHRS and CDR2 is YFSETQ. The CDR3 spells CASSSYYEQYF. CDR3 bases: TGCGCCAGCAGCTCTTACTACGAGCAGTACTTC. The variable domain in full, completed from reference TRBV5-1 and TRBJ2-7, reads KAGVTQTPRYLIKTRGQQVTLSCSPISGHRSVSWYQQTPGQGLQFLFEYFSETQRNKGNFPGRFSGRQFSNSRSEMNVSTLELGDSALYLCASSSYYEQYFGPGTRLTVT.

This chain connects TRBV10-2 to TRBJ2-3, with 8 positions matching TRBD1. The CDR3 is made up of 19 amino acids. Germline loops: CDR1 WSHSY, CDR2 SAAADI. J gave up 2 bases and V 0 bases, and 13 bases lay outside the gene matches. CDR3 loop: CASSESGFGAGGLTDTQYF. The CDR3 coding sequence is TGCGCCAGCAGTGAGTCTGGATTTGGGGCAGGGGGCCTCACAGATACGCAGTATTTT.

V gene TRBV9 combines with J gene TRBJ2-7, with 12 bases fitting TRBD2. This CDR3 has 14 residues. Germline V CDR1 and CDR2: SGDLS, YYNGEE. The V segment lost 4 bases and the J segment 3 bases; nucleotides outside the gene matches: 2. CDR3 residues: CASSTSGRSYEQYF. In DNA, the CDR3 is TGTGCCAGCAGCACTAGCGGGAGGAGCTACGAGCAGTACTTC.

V is TRBV7-9 and J is TRBJ2-5, with D hard to call. Germline V lookup: CDR1 SEHNR, CDR2 FQNEAQ (reference sequence). This CDR3 has 13 residues. The V end lost 2 bases, the J end lost 5 bases, and 9 bases lay between the germline ends. The CDR3 DNA reads TGTGCCAGCAGCTTACATTACCGGGAGACCCAGTACTTC. It codes for CASSLHYRETQYF.

The chain uses TRBV19 and TRBJ2-7; weak D call: TRBD2 (6 bases). CDR1 is LNHDA, CDR2 SQIVND, per germline (reference sequence). V was trimmed by 4 bases and J by 3 bases, leaving 10 bases between them. The CDR3 loop spans 13 amino acids. The CDR3 here is CASSRDGGYEQYF. The CDR3 coding sequence is TGTGCCAGTAGTAGGGACGGGGGCTACGAGCAGTACTTC.